This TCR beta chain came from a study of blood T cell repertoires in COVID-19. Study at large: Donors in the United States, Italy and Spain gave samples during acute or convalescent COVID-19. T cells, B-cell-depleted T cells, or PBMCs supplied cDNA or gDNA.

This clone has only one observation. Generated by immunoSEQ multiplex PCR, the TCRdb table keeps only in-frame clones and is missing some. The sample carries 50,000 to 65,000 clones, roughly 90% recorded once. CDR3 size: 13 residues. V was pared by 6 bases and J by 7 bases, with 15 bases between. The germline V gene encodes CDR1 MDHEN and CDR2 SYDVKM. This chain joins TRBV28 and TRBJ1-2; tentative D call: TRBD1 (6 bases). Sequenced input: peripheral blood. The sequence was obtained from a human donor in a cohort sampled during active COVID-19. CDR3 loop: CASRTGRGSGYTF. The DNA of the CDR3 is TGTGCCAGCAGGACGGGCAGGGGATCTGGCTACACCTTC.